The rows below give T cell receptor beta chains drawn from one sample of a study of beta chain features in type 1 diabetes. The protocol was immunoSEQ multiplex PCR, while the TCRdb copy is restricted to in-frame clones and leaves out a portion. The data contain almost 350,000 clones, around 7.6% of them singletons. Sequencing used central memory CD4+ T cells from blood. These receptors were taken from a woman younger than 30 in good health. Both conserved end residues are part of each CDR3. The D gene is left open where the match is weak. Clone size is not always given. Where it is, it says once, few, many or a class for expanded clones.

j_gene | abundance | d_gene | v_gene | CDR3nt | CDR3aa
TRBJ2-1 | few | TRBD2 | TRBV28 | TGTGCCAGCAGTATAAGCGGGAGACGCAATGAGCAGTTCTTC | CASSISGRRNEQFF
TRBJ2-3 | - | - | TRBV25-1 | TGTGCCAGCAGTTCCCCTCACAGCACAGATACGCAGTATTTT | CASSSPHSTDTQYF
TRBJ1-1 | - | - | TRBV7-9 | TGTGCCAGCAGCTTAGTATCGGGGCGTGGGACTGAAGCTTTCTTT | CASSLVSGRGTEAFF
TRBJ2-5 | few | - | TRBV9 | TGTGCCAGCAGCGTTGGGACATGGAACAGCGAGACCCAGTACTTC | CASSVGTWNSETQYF
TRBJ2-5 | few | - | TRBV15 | TGTGCCACCAGCAGAGGGCCGCAGGCCGGCCCAGAGACCCAGTACTTC | CATSRGPQAGPETQYF
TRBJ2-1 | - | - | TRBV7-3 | TGTGCCAGCAGCTTAACGCGTCAGGGTGAGCAGTTCTTC | CASSLTRQGEQFF
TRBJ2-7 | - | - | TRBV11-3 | TGTGCCAGCAGCTTAGCGACAAACTACGAGCAGTACTTC | CASSLATNYEQYF
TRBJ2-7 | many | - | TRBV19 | TGTGCCAGTAGCCGCAGGGAAGGGGACGAGCAGTACTTC | CASSRREGDEQYF
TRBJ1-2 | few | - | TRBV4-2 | TGTGCCAGCAGCCAAGATCTAAGGGGGTACTATGGCTACACCTTC | CASSQDLRGYYGYTF
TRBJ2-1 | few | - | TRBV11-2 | TGTGCCAGCAGGGACCAGCCTTCGACCTACAATGAGCAGTTCTTC | CASRDQPSTYNEQFF
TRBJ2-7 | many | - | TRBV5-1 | TGCGCCAGCAGCCGGGACAACTACGAGCAGTACTTC | CASSRDNYEQYF
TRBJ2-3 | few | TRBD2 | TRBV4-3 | TGCGCCAGCAGCCAAGATCTAGCGGGAGCCACAGATACGCAGTATTTT | CASSQDLAGATDTQYF
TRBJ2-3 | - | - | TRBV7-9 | TGTGCCAGCAGCCGTGTTAGTAAAACAGATACGCAGTATTTT | CASSRVSKTDTQYF
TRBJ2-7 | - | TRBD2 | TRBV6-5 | TGTGCCAGCAGCACCTTTAGCGGGTACTCCTACGAGCAGTACTTC | CASSTFSGYSYEQYF
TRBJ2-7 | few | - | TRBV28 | TGTGCCAGCAGACCAGAAGGGAGGACTATCGCCGAGCAGTACTTC | CASRPEGRTIAEQYF
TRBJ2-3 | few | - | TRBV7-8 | TGTGCCAGCAGCTTAGTAAGGGCTAGCACAGATACGCAGTATTTT | CASSLVRASTDTQYF
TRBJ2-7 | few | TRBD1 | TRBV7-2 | TGTGCCAGCAGCCCATGGACAGGGGGTGGCTACGAGCAGTACTTC | CASSPWTGGGYEQYF
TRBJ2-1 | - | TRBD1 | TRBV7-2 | TGTGCCAGCAGCCACAGGGGCCATGAGCAGTTCTTC | CASSHRGHEQFF
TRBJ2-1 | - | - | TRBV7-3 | TGTGCCAGCAGCTTACATTACTTAGTAATAGTCAATGAGCAGTTCTTC | CASSLHYLVIVNEQFF
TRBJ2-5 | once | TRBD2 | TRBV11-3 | TGTGCCAGCAGCTCCGGACTAGCGGGAGGTCCCCAAGAGACCCAGTACTTC | CASSSGLAGGPQETQYF
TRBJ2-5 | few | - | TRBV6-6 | TGTGCCAGCAGTTTCCACTCGGGGGGCATAGAGACCCAGTACTTC | CASSFHSGGIETQYF
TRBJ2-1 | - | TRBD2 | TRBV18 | TGTGCCAGCTCACCACTTGGGGGGGGACTGTTCTTC | CASSPLGGGLFF
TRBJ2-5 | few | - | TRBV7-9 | TGCGCCAGCAGCCAAGGCAACTTACAAGAGACCCAGTACTTC | CASSQGNLQETQYF
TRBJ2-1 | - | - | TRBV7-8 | TGTGCCAGCAGCAATGGGGCCACCGATGAGCAGTTCTTC | CASSNGATDEQFF